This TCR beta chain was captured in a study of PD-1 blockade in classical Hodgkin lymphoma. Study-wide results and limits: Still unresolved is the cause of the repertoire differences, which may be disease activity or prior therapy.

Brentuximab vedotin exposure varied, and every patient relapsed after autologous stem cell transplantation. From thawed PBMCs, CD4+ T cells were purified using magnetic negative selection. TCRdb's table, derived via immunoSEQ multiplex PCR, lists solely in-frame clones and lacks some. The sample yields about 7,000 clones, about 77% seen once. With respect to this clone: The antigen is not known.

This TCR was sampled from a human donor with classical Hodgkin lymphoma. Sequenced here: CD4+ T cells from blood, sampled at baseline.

CDR3 coding DNA: TGTGCCAGCAGCTTGAGGGGGACTAGCGCATACAATGAGCAGTTCTTC. Its protein is CASSLRGTSAYNEQFF. This chain uses TRBV5-8 with TRBJ2-1; 10 nucleotides agree with TRBD2. The V gene's germline CDR1 is SGHTS and CDR2 YDEGEE. The junction had 5 bases not matched to a gene; V was cut back by 1 base and J by 4 bases. The length of the CDR3 is 16 residues.